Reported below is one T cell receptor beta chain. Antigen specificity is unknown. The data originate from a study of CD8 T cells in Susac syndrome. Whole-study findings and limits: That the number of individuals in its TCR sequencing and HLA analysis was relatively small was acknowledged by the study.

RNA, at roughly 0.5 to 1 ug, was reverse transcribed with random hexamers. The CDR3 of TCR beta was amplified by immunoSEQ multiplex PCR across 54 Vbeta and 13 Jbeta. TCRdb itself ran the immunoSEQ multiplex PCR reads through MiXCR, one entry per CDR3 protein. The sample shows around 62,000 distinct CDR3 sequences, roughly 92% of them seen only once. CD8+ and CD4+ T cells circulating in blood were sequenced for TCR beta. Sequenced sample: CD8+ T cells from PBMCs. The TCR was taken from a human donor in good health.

The CDR3 is CASSSSGERKPQHF. As DNA, the CDR3 is TGTGCCAGCAGTTCGTCAGGGGAGAGGAAGCCCCAGCATTTT. This chain joins TRBV28 and TRBJ1-5; D may be TRBD1 (6 bases). Germline loops: CDR1 MDHEN, CDR2 SYDVKM. V was clipped by 4 bases and J by 8 bases, with 15 bases between them. The CDR3 contains 14 residues.